This T cell receptor (beta chain) was sequenced during a study of T cells in tuberculosis (dated by TCRdb to the late 2010s). In the study overall: The study combined CD1B tetramers and high-throughput TCR immunosequencing to characterize T cells specific for the mycobacterial lipid antigen glucose monomycolate (GMM).

Because TCR-alpha and TCR-beta chains were sequenced unpaired, no information on chain pairing was available. The immunoSEQ multiplex PCR assay was used to generate TCR libraries, with TCR-beta and/or TCR-alpha/delta assays applied to each sample. The amplified TCR libraries were sequenced using the Illumina high-throughput platform. In the paper's pipeline: Clustering and dimensionality reduction relied on pairwise TCRdist distances among GMM-specific receptors from T cells that were either sorted ex vivo or expanded in vitro. Sequence motifs defined by gene usage and CDR3 content were checked for enrichment by comparing tetramer-positive and tetramer-negative populations. Drawn from immuneACCESS, this table holds only the in-frame rearrangements with V and J called that TCRdb kept. Clones are partly lost; checked studies trace under half to an unresolved V gene and leave the rest unexplained. Clone size and V and J calls were adopted from that table, with D and trimming inferred from the DNA. This sample has tens of thousands of clones in its table, and roughly 91% of those were observed once. Around 2% of the sample is taken by the ten largest.

Points on this clone: No much larger clone exists at a distance of one base, and base qualities are not known.

After being thawed and rested overnight, PBMC were stained with GMM-loaded CD1B tetramer, a Live/Dead dye and anti-CD3, and were then sorted on a FACS Aria II. C32 glucose monomycolate purified from Rhodococcus equi was loaded onto CD1B tetramers. PBMC used for tetramer sorting had been depleted of CD14-expressing monocytes for a separate study before cryopreservation. From each donor, approximately 100,000 tetramer-negative cells were also sorted and analyzed side by side with the tetramer-positive cells. GMM-loaded CD1B tetramers were used to sort antigen-specific T cells from four healthy South African adults. Study-level results and caveats: The stringent sort gate may have missed T cells binding the CD1B-GMM tetramer with low affinity.

This TCR came from an adult woman with latent tuberculosis. Material: CD1b-GMM tetramer-negative cells sorted from PBMCs. The cell subset or site label here, explained by the study, means: T cells not binding CD1B-GMM tetramer, sorted from same donor.

CDR3 protein: CASSPPSGGAPWQETQYF. The DNA sequence follows: TGTGCCAGTAGTCCTCCTAGCGGGGGGGCCCCCTGGCAAGAGACCCAGTACTTC. This chain is built from TRBV19 and TRBJ2-5, with 12 junctional bases fitting TRBD2. V loses 5 bases at its end and J loses 2 bases; junction bases beyond the gene matches: 12. The CDR3, cysteine through phenylalanine, is 18 amino acids long. Of all the DNA, just the CDR3 is kept, 54 bases in frame from base 1. In the germline V gene (reference sequence), CDR1 corresponds to LNHDA and CDR2 to SQIVND.